These 7 T cell receptor beta chains were all obtained from the same sample, sequenced in a study of cytomegalovirus exposure and HLA in healthy donors (dated by TCRdb to 2015 to 2018). Library generation was performed with the immunoSEQ multiplex PCR assay. A mixture of 60 forward primers for TCR Vbeta segments and 13 reverse primers for TCR Jbeta segments was used in the multiplex PCR. TCRdb took over this immuneACCESS table, retaining in-frame rearrangements with V and J assigned. Such tables are incomplete; in checked studies, under half of the missing clones stem from an unresolved V gene, and the remainder is unexplained. This sample gives about 210,000 clones in total; around 82% of them show up just once. The ten most abundant clones make up under 2% of the sample. Sequencing input: PBMCs. The receptors stem from a man aged 40-49 years in good health and CMV-seropositive.

This clone was seen a few times. The rearrangement links TRBV5-4 to TRBJ2-5; 7 nucleotides match TRBD1. The V and J ends lost 2 bases and 2 bases, in that order; junction bases with no gene match: 9. This CDR3 contains 16 residues. From germline, CDR1 is SGHNT and CDR2 YYREEE (reference sequence). CDR3 nucleotide sequence: TGTGCCAGCAGCTTACAGGGTAGGGGGCCTCAAGAGACCCAGTACTTC. Its protein is CASSLQGRGPQETQYF.

This chain links TRBV5-1 with TRBJ1-1; D may be TRBD1 (5 bases). This CDR3 contains 14 residues. Per germline, CDR1 SGHRS and CDR2 YFSETQ. V was cut by 3 bases and J by 3 bases, with 12 bases left in between. The CDR3 loop is CASSSSGGDTEAFF. The CDR3, as DNA: TGCGCCAGCAGCTCGTCGGGAGGGGACACTGAAGCTTTCTTT.

V usage is TRBV2 and J usage is TRBJ1-1; D might be TRBD1 (6 bases). The V and J ends lost 5 bases and 5 bases respectively, with 9 bases between them. Germline V gene sequence: CDR1 SNHLY, CDR2 FYNNEI. This CDR3 contains 12 residues. CDR3 amino acids: CASSTGLTEAFF. The CDR3 bases are TGTGCCAGCAGTACAGGGCTTACTGAAGCTTTCTTT.

The count of this clone is one. This chain joins TRBV5-6 and TRBJ2-5; D might be TRBD1 (7 bases). The V end lost 4 bases, the J end lost 0 bases, and 16 bases lay between the germline ends. Germline V gene data show CDR1 as SGHDT and CDR2 as YYEEEE. This CDR3 is 16 amino acids long. The CDR3 DNA reads as TGTGCCAGCAGCGCGGGAAACAGGGGCAACCAAGAGACCCAGTACTTC. It is translated as CASSAGNRGNQETQYF.

This clone showed up just once. CDR3 residues: CASSFMTGGYGYTF. In DNA form, the CDR3 reads TGCGCCAGCAGCTTTATGACAGGGGGCTATGGCTACACCTTC. This chain connects TRBV5-1 to TRBJ1-2, with 9 bases that match TRBD1. Germline trimming cut 2 bases from V and 4 bases from J; bases unmatched to any gene: 3. This CDR3 comprises 14 residues. The germline gives CDR1 SGHRS, CDR2 YFSETQ.

This rearrangement joins TRBV30 to TRBJ2-7; 7 positions match TRBD2. Germline values: CDR1 GTSNPN, CDR2 SVGIG (reference sequence). This CDR3 region has 12 residues. With 3 bases clipped from V and 6 bases from J, the junction kept 5 bases outside the gene matches. This chain's CDR3 is CAWSGGRGEQYF. Here the CDR3 DNA reads TGTGCCTGGAGCGGCGGGAGAGGCGAGCAGTACTTC.

The table lists this clone with a count of one. The chain couples TRBV5-1 to TRBJ1-1; TRBD1 agrees at 7 bases. The CDR3 is 16 residues long. Germline V gene sequence: CDR1 SGHRS, CDR2 YFSETQ. Germline trimming cut 0 bases from V and 4 bases from J; bases unmatched to any gene: 9. The CDR3 DNA reads TGCGCCAGCAGCTTGGGGGGACAGACAGGGACCACTGAAGCTTTCTTT. It codes for CASSLGGQTGTTEAFF.